The rows below give T cell receptor beta chains drawn from one sample of a study of control samples from healthy donors and cancer patients. Produced via immunoSEQ multiplex PCR; TCRdb's table is partial and in-frame only. The sample has about 140,000 clones; roughly 89% are singletons. Input material: blood. Receptors were obtained from a man aged 25-45 years in good health. Both conserved end residues are part of each CDR3. D genes are given only for firm matches. Clone size is given for some rows only: seen once, a few or many times, or a class if the clone is expanded.

V gene,D gene,J gene,CDR3 length,clone size,CDR3 DNA,CDR3 protein
TRBV28,TRBD2,TRBJ2-3,16,-,TGTGCCAGCAGTACCGGGACTAGAACTTCCGCAGATACGCAGTATTTT,CASSTGTRTSADTQYF
TRBV19,-,TRBJ1-5,15,-,TGTGCCAGTAGTGCGGGACACGTAAGCAATCAGCCCCAGCATTTT,CASSAGHVSNQPQHF
TRBV6-5,-,TRBJ1-2,13,-,TGTGCCAGCAGTATTGGGGGGAACTATGGCTACACCTTC,CASSIGGNYGYTF
TRBV4-1,TRBD2,TRBJ2-3,16,-,TGCGCCAGCAGCCAAGATCGGGGAGCGGGGACAGATACGCAGTATTTT,CASSQDRGAGTDTQYF
TRBV2,TRBD1,TRBJ1-1,14,-,TGTGCCAGCAGACCCACAGGGGTGTGGACTGAAGCTTTCTTT,CASRPTGVWTEAFF
TRBV9,TRBD2,TRBJ2-5,18,-,TGTGCCAGCAGCGTAGGGACTAGCGGGAGCTCGTACCAAGAGACCCAGTACTTC,CASSVGTSGSSYQETQYF
TRBV18,-,TRBJ2-2,14,-,TGTGCCAGCTCCCATCCCGTCCGGACCGGGGAGCTGTTTTTT,CASSHPVRTGELFF
TRBV3-1/TRBV3-2,TRBD2,TRBJ2-7,15,once,TGTGCCAGCAGCTACGGACTAGCGGTAGCCTACGAGCAGTACTTC,CASSYGLAVAYEQYF
TRBV7-9,-,TRBJ2-7,13,-,TGTGCCAGCAGCTTAAGGGGGAGGTACGAGCAGTACTTC,CASSLRGRYEQYF
TRBV20-1,TRBD2,TRBJ2-7,14,once,TGCAGTGCTAGTTTTCTAGCGGGAGACTACGAGCAGTACTTC,CSASFLAGDYEQYF